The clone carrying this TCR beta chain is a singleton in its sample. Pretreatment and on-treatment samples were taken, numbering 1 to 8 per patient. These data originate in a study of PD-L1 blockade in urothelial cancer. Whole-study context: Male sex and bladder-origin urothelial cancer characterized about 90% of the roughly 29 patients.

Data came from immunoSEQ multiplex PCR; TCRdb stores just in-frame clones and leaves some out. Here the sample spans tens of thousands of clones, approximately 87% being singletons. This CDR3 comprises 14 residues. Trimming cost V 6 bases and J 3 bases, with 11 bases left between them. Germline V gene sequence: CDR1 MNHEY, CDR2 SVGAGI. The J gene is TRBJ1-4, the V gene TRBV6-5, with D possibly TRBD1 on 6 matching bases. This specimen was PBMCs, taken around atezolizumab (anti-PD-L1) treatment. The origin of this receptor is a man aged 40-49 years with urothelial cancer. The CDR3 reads CASRPRGPNEKLFF. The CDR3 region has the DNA TGTGCCAGCAGGCCCAGGGGCCCTAATGAAAAACTGTTTTTT.